These 32 T cell receptor beta chains originate from one sample sequenced in a study of shared clonotypes between healthy human individuals. Repertoires were generated with immunoSEQ multiplex PCR, while TCRdb's copy carries only in-frame clones and drops some. The sample lists roughly 660,000 clones; less than 95% were seen once. Sequencing was performed on memory CD8+ T cells from PBMCs. Subset meaning: CD45RO+ cells pooled with CCR7-negative TemRA cells. These receptors came from a man aged 18 to 35 in good health. Some clones in this sample may be carry-over from other donors' samples.

The chain has TRBV28 and TRBJ2-3; no reliable D call. The CDR3 contains 15 residues. Per germline, CDR1 MDHEN and CDR2 SYDVKM. Trimming removed 5 bases at V and 1 base at J, with 13 bases between. This CDR3 reads CASSEITVGTDTQYF. The CDR3 DNA reads as TGTGCCAGCAGTGAGATTACAGTAGGCACAGATACGCAGTATTTT.

The J gene is TRBJ1-2, the V gene TRBV5-6; a weak D match, TRBD1 (6 bases). This CDR3 comprises 16 residues. V was pared by 0 bases and J by 2 bases, with 14 bases between. Germline CDR1 reads SGHDT; CDR2 reads YYEEEE. CDR3 amino acids: CASSLATGFSNYGYTF. The CDR3 coding sequence is TGTGCCAGCAGCTTGGCCACAGGGTTTTCAAACTATGGCTACACCTTC. Combining the CDR3 with reference TRBV5-6 and TRBJ1-2 gives the whole variable domain DAGVTQSPTHLIKTRGQQVTLRCSPKSGHDTVSWYQQALGQGPQFIFQYYEEEERQRGNFPDRFSGHQFPNYSSELNVNALLLGDSALYLCASSLATGFSNYGYTFGSGTRLTVV.

The chain joins TRBV11-2 to TRBJ2-1, with D uncertain. The CDR3 extends over 15 amino acids. CDR1 and CDR2 (germline): SGHAT, FQNNGV. The V end was cut by 5 bases, the J end by 3 bases, with 14 bases between. For the CDR3, the DNA is TGTGCCAGCAGCGCAGGAAGTGCTATCTACAATGAGCAGTTCTTC. Amino acids: CASSAGSAIYNEQFF.

The J gene is TRBJ2-7, the V gene TRBV28, with TRBD1 as a possible D gene (5 bases). Trimming stripped 6 bases from V and 10 bases from J, with 22 bases between. CDR3 length equals 14 residues. Germline V lookup: CDR1 MDHEN, CDR2 SYDVKM. CDR3 DNA: TGTGCCAGCAGCCCCCATCAATCCAGGGCGGTACAGTACTTC. It is translated as CASSPHQSRAVQYF.

The V gene is TRBV27, the J gene TRBJ1-2, with D possibly being TRBD1 (6 bases). The CDR3 is 15 amino acids. Trimming shortened V by 5 bases and J by 1 base, and 14 bases separated the two germline ends. Germline V gene lookup returns CDR1 MNHEY and CDR2 SMNVEV (reference sequence). CDR3 in DNA: TGTGCCAGCAGTGCGCCTGAACAGGGTAACTATGGCTACACCTTC. It specifies CASSAPEQGNYGYTF.

The chain combines TRBV11-2 with TRBJ2-2, with D maybe TRBD1 (6 bases). This CDR3 region has 14 residues. With 6 bases removed from V and 3 bases from J, the gap between germline ends came to 11 bases. Germline lookup yields CDR1 SGHAT and CDR2 FQNNGV. This chain's CDR3 is CASRRDTYTGELFF. For the CDR3, the DNA is TGTGCCAGCAGACGGGACACTTACACCGGGGAGCTGTTTTTT.

This clone is a singleton in its sample. The chain couples TRBV9 to TRBJ2-2; the D gene is possibly TRBD2 (7 bases). V was cut by 5 bases and J by 5 bases, with 13 bases left in between. This CDR3 has 14 residues. Germline CDR1 is SGDLS and CDR2 is YYNGEE. The CDR3 region has the DNA TGTGCCAGCAGAAAGGGGGGGAGTACCGGGGAGCTGTTTTTT. It is translated as CASRKGGSTGELFF.

This rearrangement joins TRBV27 to TRBJ2-5; the D is unclear. This CDR3 is 14 amino acids long. The V gene's germline CDR1 is MNHEY and CDR2 SMNVEV (reference sequence). V dropped 8 bases and J dropped 1 base, with 14 bases sitting between them. CDR3 amino acids: CASHARSAQETQYF. Written as DNA, the CDR3 is TGTGCCAGCCACGCCCGTTCGGCCCAAGAGACCCAGTACTTC.

The V gene is TRBV9, the J gene TRBJ1-4, with 7 bases that match TRBD1. Germline trimming cut 3 bases from V and 10 bases from J; bases unmatched to any gene: 9. Germline V gene lookup returns CDR1 SGDLS and CDR2 YYNGEE. The CDR3 extends over 14 amino acids. The CDR3 loop reads CASSDRQGGGKLFF. CDR3 DNA sequence: TGTGCCAGCAGCGATAGACAGGGCGGGGGAAAACTGTTTTTT.

This sequence joins TRBV13 and TRBJ2-1; 8 bases align to TRBD1. Germline values: CDR1 PRHDT, CDR2 FYEKMQ (reference sequence). The V and J ends lost 6 bases and 4 bases, in that order; junction bases with no gene match: 14. CDR3 length: 17 amino acids. CDR3 region: CASSFHPDREAYNEQFF. The DNA for the CDR3 is TGTGCCAGCAGTTTTCATCCGGACAGGGAGGCTTACAATGAGCAGTTCTTC.

The chain recombines TRBV6-4 with TRBJ2-1; unclear D gene. This CDR3 is built from 14 residues. V lost 3 bases, J lost 8 bases, and 14 bases lay in between. Germline CDR1 MRHNA, CDR2 SNTAGT. In DNA, the CDR3 is TGTGCCAGCAGTGAATCCCGGTACTTGCATGAGCAGTTCTTC. Translation gives CASSESRYLHEQFF.

The chain recombines TRBV7-9 with TRBJ1-4; the match to TRBD1 covers 7 bases. Germline CDR1 reads SEHNR; CDR2 reads FQNEAQ (reference sequence). Germline trimming cut 3 bases from V and 17 bases from J; bases unmatched to any gene: 9. The CDR3 is 12 amino acids. CDR3 amino acids: CASSLTGPPFFF. The CDR3 nucleotides are TGTGCCAGCAGCTTGACAGGGCCTCCGTTTTTTTTT.

The V gene is TRBV9, the J gene TRBJ2-5; D is perhaps TRBD1 (6 bases). The ends were cut back, 0 bases at V and 2 bases at J, with 14 bases in the middle. Germline V gives CDR1 SGDLS, CDR2 YYNGEE. The length of the CDR3 is 16 residues. The CDR3: CASSVGRMQGQETQYF. The DNA of the CDR3 is TGTGCCAGCAGCGTAGGCCGAATGCAGGGGCAAGAGACCCAGTACTTC.

This clone appeared once. Within the sample, other DNA sequences also encode this same CDR3. The genes are TRBV5-4 and TRBJ2-7; D gene uncertain. V gave up 0 bases and J gave up 4 bases, with 5 bases separating them. The CDR3 sequence is 12 residues long. The germline CDR1 and CDR2 sequences are SGHNT and YYREEE (reference sequence). The CDR3 region is CASSLGGYEQYF. CDR3 sequence (DNA): TGTGCCAGCAGCTTGGGGGGATACGAGCAGTACTTC. Full variable domain (remainder filled in from reference TRBV5-4 and TRBJ2-7): ETGVTQSPTHLIKTRGQQVTLRCSSQSGHNTVSWYQQALGQGPQFIFQYYREEENGRGNFPPRFSGLQFPNYSSELNVNALELDDSALYLCASSLGGYEQYFGPGTRLTVT.

V usage is TRBV27 and J usage is TRBJ1-1; the D is unclear. Per germline, CDR1 MNHEY and CDR2 SMNVEV (reference sequence). With 8 bases removed from V and 6 bases from J, the gap between germline ends came to 16 bases. The CDR3 is made up of 13 amino acids. The CDR3 coding sequence is TGTGCCAGCCGGGAAGCCACGCGACCTGAAGCTTTCTTT. Protein product: CASREATRPEAFF.

This clone came up many times. The chain is built from TRBV28 and TRBJ2-7; 8 bases map to TRBD1. This CDR3 region has 19 residues. V lost 3 bases to trimming and J lost 4 bases; unmatched junction nucleotides: 20. Looked up from germline, CDR1 is MDHEN and CDR2 is SYDVKM. The CDR3 DNA follows: TGTGCCAGCAGTTTCCCAGGACAGGGCGGGACTTTTAAGCTTTACGAGCAGTACTTC. Translation: CASSFPGQGGTFKLYEQYF.

The rearrangement uses TRBV5-5 and TRBJ1-1; TRBD1 agrees at 9 bases. The V segment lost 3 bases and the J segment 3 bases; nucleotides outside the gene matches: 6. The germline V gene has CDR1 SGHKS and CDR2 YYEKEE (reference sequence). This CDR3 has 15 residues. CDR3 protein: CASSYGQGRDTEAFF. DNA for the CDR3: TGTGCCAGCAGCTACGGACAGGGGAGGGACACTGAAGCTTTCTTT.

The rearrangement links TRBV28 to TRBJ2-7; the D gene is possibly TRBD2 (5 bases). The CDR3 runs to 16 residues. Germline loops: CDR1 MDHEN, CDR2 SYDVKM. Deletions cut 2 bases from V and 0 bases from J, with 14 bases between. The CDR3 nucleotides read TGTGCCAGCAGTTTAGTGGCGGGCGGAAGCTCCTACGAGCAGTACTTC. Residues: CASSLVAGGSSYEQYF.

This chain links TRBV27 with TRBJ2-3, with D perhaps matching TRBD2 (7 bases). Germline values: CDR1 MNHEY, CDR2 SMNVEV (reference sequence). The CDR3 runs 14 residues. Deletions cut 5 bases from V and 6 bases from J, with 15 bases between. CDR3 region: CASSTGLGGDTQYF. Here the CDR3 DNA reads TGTGCCAGCAGTACTGGACTAGGGGGGGATACGCAGTATTTT.

V usage is TRBV4-1 and J usage is TRBJ1-5, with D possibly being TRBD1 (5 bases). This CDR3 contains 17 residues. Germline V gene lookup returns CDR1 MGHRA and CDR2 YSYEKL. Trimming removed 3 bases from V and 2 bases from J, with 17 bases in between. This CDR3 reads CASSHTPRQLGNQPQHF. The CDR3 bases are TGCGCCAGCAGCCATACCCCCCGACAGCTAGGCAATCAGCCCCAGCATTTT.

The genes are TRBV7-9 and TRBJ2-2; no definite D call. Germline-derived CDR1 and CDR2 are SEHNR and FQNEAQ (reference sequence). There are 13 residues in the CDR3. The V gene lost 1 base and the J gene lost 6 bases, with 6 bases spanning the gap. DNA for the CDR3: TGTGCCAGCAGCTTAGGGCAGGCCGGGGAGCTGTTTTTT. It specifies CASSLGQAGELFF.

This chain connects TRBV4-1 to TRBJ2-3; D uncertain. Germline lookup yields CDR1 MGHRA and CDR2 YSYEKL. V was pared by 0 bases and J by 11 bases, with 6 bases between. This CDR3 region has 11 residues. CDR3 nucleotide sequence: TGCGCCAGCAGCCAAGACATACGGCAGTATTTT. This translates into CASSQDIRQYF.

The chain couples TRBV4-1 to TRBJ2-7; the D gene is possibly TRBD1 (7 bases). The CDR3 has 16 amino acids. The V end lost 0 bases, the J end lost 4 bases, and 16 bases lay between the germline ends. Germline CDR1 MGHRA, CDR2 YSYEKL. The CDR3 DNA is TGCGCCAGCAGCCAAGATGGAGGGCAGGGGGTATACGAGCAGTACTTC. Its translation: CASSQDGGQGVYEQYF.

The chain combines TRBV19 with TRBJ1-5; D perhaps matches TRBD1 (6 bases). This CDR3 is built from 13 residues. Germline CDR1 reads LNHDA; CDR2 reads SQIVND (reference sequence). V was pared by 5 bases and J by 4 bases, with 9 bases between. Here the CDR3 DNA reads TGTGCCAGTAGTCTGGACAGAAATCAGCCCCAGCATTTT. Amino acid sequence: CASSLDRNQPQHF.

The rearrangement links TRBV4-1 to TRBJ2-5; 7 bases align to TRBD2. The CDR3 extends over 15 amino acids. Germline V lookup: CDR1 MGHRA, CDR2 YSYEKL. Trimming cost V 3 bases and J 11 bases; bases outside gene matches: 15. CDR3 in DNA: TGCGCCAGCAGCCAGGCCTCGGGCGGGGGAGGTTGGCAGTACTTC. Amino acid sequence: CASSQASGGGGWQYF.

The chain uses TRBV9 and TRBJ2-1, with TRBD1 matching 9 bases. Germline CDR1 SGDLS, CDR2 YYNGEE. The CDR3 sequence is 15 residues long. V lost 3 bases and J lost 3; bases outside the gene matches: 4. CDR3 coding DNA: TGTGCCAGCAGCGCTTGGGACAGGGACTACAATGAGCAGTTCTTC. Translated, it gives CASSAWDRDYNEQFF. Variable domain in full (rest from reference TRBV9 and TRBJ2-1): DSGVTQTPKHLITATGQRVTLRCSPRSGDLSVYWYQQSLDQGLQFLIQYYNGEERAKGNILERFSAQQFPDLHSELNLSSLELGDSALYFCASSAWDRDYNEQFFGPGTRLTVL.

The CDR3 nucleotides are TGTGCCAGCAGTGTTTTGGCGGGACTAGTAAGGACCGGGGAGCTGTTTTTT. This sequence encodes CASSVLAGLVRTGELFF. V is TRBV25-1 and J is TRBJ2-2; 8 nucleotides agree with TRBD2. V was clipped by 4 bases and J by 5 bases; unmatched bases: 12. The CDR3 runs 17 residues. Germline V gene lookup returns CDR1 MGHDK and CDR2 SYGVNS. The full variable domain, with the rest looked up from reference TRBV25-1 and TRBJ2-2, is EADIYQTPRYLVIGTGKKITLECSQTMGHDKMYWYQQDPGMELHLIHYSYGVNSTEKGDLSSESTVSRIRTEHFPLTLESARPSHTSQYLCASSVLAGLVRTGELFFGEGSRLTVL.

In nucleotides, the CDR3 is TGTGCCAGCAGCCCCAAGAACGGGAGCAGGTACGAGCAGTACTTC. Its translation: CASSPKNGSRYEQYF. The chain has TRBV7-3 and TRBJ2-7; the D gene is possibly TRBD2 (6 bases). The length of the CDR3 is 15 residues. Germline V gene data show CDR1 as SGHTA and CDR2 as FQGTGA. Trimming stripped 5 bases from V and 4 bases from J, with 18 bases between.

V gene TRBV6-1 combines with J gene TRBJ2-7; D is possibly TRBD1 or TRBD2 (7 bases each). The V gene's germline CDR1 is MNHNS and CDR2 SASEGT. The CDR3 runs to 15 residues. V gave up 8 bases and J gave up 4 bases, with 21 bases separating them. CDR3 in DNA: TGTGCCAGCCTCGAAGGGAGGGGACAGAGTTACGAGCAGTACTTC. Protein: CASLEGRGQSYEQYF.

The chain couples TRBV7-8 to TRBJ2-7; D remains ambiguous. V dropped 5 bases and J dropped 4 bases, with 15 bases sitting between them. The CDR3 sequence is 14 residues long. Germline-derived CDR1 and CDR2 are SGHVS and FQNEAQ. CDR3 DNA sequence: TGTGCCAGCAGCCCGGGCCCCGAGACATACGAGCAGTACTTC. Translation: CASSPGPETYEQYF.

The chain employs TRBV7-9 and TRBJ2-5; D remains ambiguous. The V end was cut by 6 bases, the J end by 2 bases, with 16 bases between. Per germline, CDR1 SEHNR and CDR2 FQNEAQ (reference sequence). This CDR3 region has 15 residues. The CDR3 DNA follows: TGTGCCAGCAGTTTGCAGACACGCCCTCAAGAGACCCAGTACTTC. Translation: CASSLQTRPQETQYF.

The V call is TRBV6-1, the J call TRBJ1-2, with 10 positions matching TRBD1. CDR3 length: 14 amino acids. The ends lost 7 bases at V and 8 bases at J; junction bases unmatched: 10. CDR1 MNHNS and CDR2 SASEGT come from the germline V gene. CDR3 protein: CASTPGQGTGGYTF. CDR3 coding DNA: TGTGCCAGCACGCCGGGACAGGGGACGGGAGGCTACACCTTC.